Here is one TCR beta chain with its context. CDR1 and CDR2 from the germline V gene are DFQATT and SNEGSKA (reference sequence). The CDR3 loop spans 16 amino acids. V was clipped by 5 bases and J by 0 bases; unmatched bases: 10. This record belongs to a study of T-cell reconstitution after alpha-beta-depleted transplantation in children. The TCRbeta library was prepared with unique molecular identifiers. From the PCR reads, TCRdb called clonotypes with MiXCR, one entry per CDR3 protein. There are about 460,000 distinct CDR3 sequences in the sample; roughly an eighth occur only once, and 5% to 6% lies in the top ten.

This TCR came from a human donor who donated a stem cell graft to a child with combined immunodeficiency. This specimen consisted of PBMCs from the stem cell graft donor, obtained from the stem cell graft. The V call is TRBV20-1, the J call TRBJ2-1; 7 bases match TRBD2. The CDR3 sequence is CSALGGLLFSYNEQFF. CDR3 DNA sequence: TGCAGTGCTCTGGGGGGACTACTATTCTCCTACAATGAGCAGTTCTTC.